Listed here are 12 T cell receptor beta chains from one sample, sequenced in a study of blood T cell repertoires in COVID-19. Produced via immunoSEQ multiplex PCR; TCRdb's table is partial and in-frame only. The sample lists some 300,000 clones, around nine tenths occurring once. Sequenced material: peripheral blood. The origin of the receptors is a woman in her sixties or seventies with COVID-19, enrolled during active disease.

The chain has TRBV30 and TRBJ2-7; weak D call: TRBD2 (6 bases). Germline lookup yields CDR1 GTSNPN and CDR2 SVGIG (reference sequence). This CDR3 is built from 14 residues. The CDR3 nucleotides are TGTGCAGCCAAACTGCGGGGAAATCTCTACGAGCAGTACTTC. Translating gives CAAKLRGNLYEQYF.

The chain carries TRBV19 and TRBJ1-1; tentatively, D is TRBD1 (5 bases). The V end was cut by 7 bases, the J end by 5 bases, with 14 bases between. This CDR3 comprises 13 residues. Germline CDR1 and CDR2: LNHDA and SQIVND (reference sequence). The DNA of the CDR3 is TGTGCCAGTAAGGGGCAGTACTCGACTGAAGCTTTCTTT. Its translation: CASKGQYSTEAFF. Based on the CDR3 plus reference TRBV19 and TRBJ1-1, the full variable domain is DGGITQSPKYLFRKEGQNVTLSCEQNLNHDAMYWYRQDPGQGLRLIYYSQIVNDFQKGDIAEGYSVSREKKESFPLTVTSAQKNPTAFYLCASKGQYSTEAFFGQGTRLTVV.

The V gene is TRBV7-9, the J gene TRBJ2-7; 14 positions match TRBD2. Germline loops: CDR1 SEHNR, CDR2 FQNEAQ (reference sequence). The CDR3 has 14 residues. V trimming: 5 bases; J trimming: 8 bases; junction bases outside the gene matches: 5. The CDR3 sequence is CASSVGLAGEKQYF. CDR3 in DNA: TGTGCCAGCAGCGTGGGACTAGCGGGGGAGAAGCAGTACTTC.

The CDR3 spells CASSLSSPDEQFF. In DNA form, the CDR3 reads TGTGCCAGCAGCTTGAGTAGCCCAGATGAGCAGTTCTTC. This rearrangement joins TRBV5-6 to TRBJ2-1; no reliable D call. The germline V gene encodes CDR1 SGHDT and CDR2 YYEEEE. V was cut by 1 base and J by 8 bases, with 10 bases left in between. This CDR3 is built from 13 residues.

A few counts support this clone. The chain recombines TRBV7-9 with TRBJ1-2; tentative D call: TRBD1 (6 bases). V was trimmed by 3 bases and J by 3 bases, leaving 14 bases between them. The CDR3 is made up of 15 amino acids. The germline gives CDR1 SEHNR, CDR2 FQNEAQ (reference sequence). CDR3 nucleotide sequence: TGTGCCAGCAGCTTCTTCGGGGGGCAGGACTATGGCTACACCTTC. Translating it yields CASSFFGGQDYGYTF.

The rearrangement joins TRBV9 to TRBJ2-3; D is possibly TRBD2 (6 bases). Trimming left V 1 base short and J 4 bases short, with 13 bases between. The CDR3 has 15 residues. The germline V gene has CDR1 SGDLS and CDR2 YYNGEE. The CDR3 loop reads CASSVRGAAADTQYF. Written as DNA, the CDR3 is TGTGCCAGCAGCGTACGCGGGGCCGCGGCAGATACGCAGTATTTT.

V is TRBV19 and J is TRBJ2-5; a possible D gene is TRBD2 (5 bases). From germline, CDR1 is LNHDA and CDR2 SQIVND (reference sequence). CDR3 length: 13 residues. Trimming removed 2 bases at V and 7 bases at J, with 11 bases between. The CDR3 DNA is TGTGCCAGTAGTATATCGAGGGCAGGGACCCAGTACTTC. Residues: CASSISRAGTQYF.

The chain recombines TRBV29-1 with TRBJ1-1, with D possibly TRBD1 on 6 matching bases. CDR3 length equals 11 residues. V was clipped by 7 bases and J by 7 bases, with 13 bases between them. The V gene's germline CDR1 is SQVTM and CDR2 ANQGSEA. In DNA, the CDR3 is TGCAGCGCATTTTCAGGGGATGAAGCTTTCTTT. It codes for CSAFSGDEAFF.

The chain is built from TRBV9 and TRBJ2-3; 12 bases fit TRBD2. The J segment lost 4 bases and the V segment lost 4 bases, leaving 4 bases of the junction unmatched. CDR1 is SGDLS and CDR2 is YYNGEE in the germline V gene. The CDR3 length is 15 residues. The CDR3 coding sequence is TGTGCCAGCAGCCCCCTAGCGGGGGGGGCAGATACGCAGTATTTT. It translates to CASSPLAGGADTQYF.

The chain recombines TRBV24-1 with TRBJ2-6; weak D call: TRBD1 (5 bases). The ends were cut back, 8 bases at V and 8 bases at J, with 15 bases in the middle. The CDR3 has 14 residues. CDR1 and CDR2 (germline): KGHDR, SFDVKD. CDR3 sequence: CATTSSRAPNVLTF. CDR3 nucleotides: TGTGCCACCACCTCAAGCAGGGCGCCCAACGTCCTGACTTTC.

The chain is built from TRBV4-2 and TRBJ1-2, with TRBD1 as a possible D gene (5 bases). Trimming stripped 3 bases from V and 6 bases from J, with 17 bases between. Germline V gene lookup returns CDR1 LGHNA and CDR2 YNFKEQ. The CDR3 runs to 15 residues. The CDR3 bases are TGTGCCAGCAGCCAGGATGGGGGGGGAGGGAATGGCTACACCTTC. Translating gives CASSQDGGGGNGYTF.

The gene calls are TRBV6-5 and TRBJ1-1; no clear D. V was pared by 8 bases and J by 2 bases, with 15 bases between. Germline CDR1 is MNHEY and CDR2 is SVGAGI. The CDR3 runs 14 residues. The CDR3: CASWGAGYNTEAFF. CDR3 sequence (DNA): TGTGCCAGCTGGGGAGCGGGGTACAACACTGAAGCTTTCTTT.